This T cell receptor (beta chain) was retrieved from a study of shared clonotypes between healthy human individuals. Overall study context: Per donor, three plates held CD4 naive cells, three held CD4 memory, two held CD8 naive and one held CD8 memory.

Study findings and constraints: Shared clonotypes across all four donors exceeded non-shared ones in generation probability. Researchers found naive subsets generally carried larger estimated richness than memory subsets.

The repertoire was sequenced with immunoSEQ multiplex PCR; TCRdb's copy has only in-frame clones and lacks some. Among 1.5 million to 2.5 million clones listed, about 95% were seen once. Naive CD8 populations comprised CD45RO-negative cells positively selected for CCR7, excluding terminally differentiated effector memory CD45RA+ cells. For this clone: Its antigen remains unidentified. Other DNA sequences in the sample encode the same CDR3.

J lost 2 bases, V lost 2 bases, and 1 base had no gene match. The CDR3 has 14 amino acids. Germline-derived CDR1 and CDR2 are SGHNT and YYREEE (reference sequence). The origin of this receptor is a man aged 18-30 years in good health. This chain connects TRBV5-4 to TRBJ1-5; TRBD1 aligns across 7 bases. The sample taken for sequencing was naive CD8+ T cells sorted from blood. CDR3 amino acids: CASSFQGGNQPQHF. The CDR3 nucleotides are TGTGCCAGCAGCTTTCAGGGGGGCAATCAGCCCCAGCATTTT.